Below, 30 T cell receptor beta chains from the same sample are listed, as sequenced in a study of T cells in Graves' hyperthyroidism and ophthalmopathy. The CDR3 regions of TCR beta were amplified from RNA transcripts. The study used the HTBI primer set for a first-round RT-PCR of the TCR CDR3. A single record per CDR3 protein comes from TCRdb applying MiXCR to the multiplex PCR reads. The sample lists around 210,000 distinct CDR3 sequences; roughly a sixth were seen once. The sequenced sample was blood. The receptors derive from a woman aged 50 to 65 with Graves' hyperthyroidism.

This clonotype was picked up a small number of times. This chain uses TRBV7-9 with TRBJ2-3; weak D call: TRBD2 (5 bases). The CDR3 is made up of 13 amino acids. Germline lookup yields CDR1 SEHNR and CDR2 FQNEAQ (reference sequence). V lost 5 bases, J lost 3 bases, and 9 bases lay in between. The CDR3 loop reads CASSLGMTDTQYF. CDR3 DNA sequence: TGTGCCAGCAGCCTCGGGATGACAGATACGCAGTATTTT.

This clonotype was seen ten or more times. The V gene is TRBV28, the J gene TRBJ1-5; D is unresolved. V shed 3 bases and J shed 1 base, with 10 bases lying between them. The CDR3 extends over 15 amino acids. CDR1 MDHEN and CDR2 SYDVKM come from the germline V gene. DNA for the CDR3: TGTGCCAGCAGTTTGTACCAACGGAGCAATCAGCCCCAGCATTTT. It translates to CASSLYQRSNQPQHF.

This clonotype has a count of ten or more. The chain is built from TRBV20-1 and TRBJ2-7; 13 bases line up with TRBD2. CDR1 and CDR2 from the germline V gene are DFQATT and SNEGSKA (reference sequence). V trimming: 6 bases; J trimming: 2 bases; junction bases outside the gene matches: 4. CDR3 length: 14 amino acids. The CDR3 spells CSAPGTSGTYEQYF. CDR3 nucleotides: TGCAGTGCCCCAGGGACTAGCGGGACCTACGAGCAGTACTTC.

This clonotype has ten or more counts. The chain employs TRBV24-1 and TRBJ2-3; 9 bases match TRBD2. Germline V gene sequence: CDR1 KGHDR, CDR2 SFDVKD. The length of the CDR3 is 14 residues. V was clipped by 7 bases and J by 3 bases; unmatched bases: 4. This CDR3 reads CATRGLALTDTQYF. For the CDR3, the DNA is TGTGCCACCAGGGGACTAGCTTTGACAGATACGCAGTATTTT.

The genes are TRBV6-1 and TRBJ2-5, with 7 positions matching TRBD1. Germline-derived CDR1 and CDR2 are MNHNS and SASEGT. This CDR3 comprises 14 residues. The junction had 4 bases not matched to a gene; V was cut back by 4 bases and J by 2 bases. The CDR3 nucleotides are TGTGCCAGCAGTGTAACGGGACAGCAAGAGACCCAGTACTTC. Translation gives CASSVTGQQETQYF.

For the CDR3, the DNA is TGTGCCAGCAGTTCCGCCGGGACCCGGGCGCAGGAGACCCAGTACTTC. Its protein product is CASSSAGTRAQETQYF. The genes are TRBV28 and TRBJ2-5; tentatively, D is TRBD1 or TRBD2 (5 bases each). V lost 4 bases, J lost 5 bases, and 20 bases lay in between. The CDR3 loop spans 16 amino acids. CDR1 MDHEN and CDR2 SYDVKM come from the germline V gene.

Ten or more counts support this clonotype. The rearrangement joins TRBV12-3 or TRBV12-4 to TRBJ2-5; 7 bases fit TRBD1. Trimming at V came to 5 bases and at J to 5 bases, leaving 17 bases not matched to a gene. There are 17 residues in the CDR3. CDR3 sequence reads: CASSGTGVSSPGETQYF. CDR3 sequence (DNA): TGTGCCAGCAGTGGCACAGGGGTATCGTCACCTGGGGAGACCCAGTACTTC.

This clonotype was recorded at least ten times. CDR3 amino acids: CASSLLWSEETQYF. The CDR3, as DNA: TGTGCCAGCAGTTTATTGTGGTCGGAAGAGACCCAGTACTTC. This rearrangement joins TRBV28 to TRBJ2-5; no firm D call. CDR3 length equals 14 residues. Trimming cost V 1 base and J 3 bases, with 9 bases left between them. Germline V gene lookup returns CDR1 MDHEN and CDR2 SYDVKM.

This clonotype has a handful of counts. The chain combines TRBV20-1 with TRBJ1-5, with TRBD1 identical over 9 bases. After removal of 4 bases from V and 8 bases from J, the junction contained 12 bases not matched to a gene. The germline CDR1 and CDR2 sequences are DFQATT and SNEGSKA (reference sequence). The CDR3 contains 15 residues. CDR3 amino acids: CSAITVDRGSEPQHF. In DNA, the CDR3 is TGCAGTGCTATCACCGTGGACAGGGGAAGTGAGCCCCAGCATTTT.

This clonotype was counted between two and nine times. One end of the junction varies from germline; a read error may be responsible. The chain carries TRBV7-7 and TRBJ2-1, with TRBD1 identical over 7 bases. CDR3 length: 15 amino acids. Germline lookup yields CDR1 SSHAT and CDR2 FNYEAQ (reference sequence). For the CDR3, the DNA is TGTGCTAGCAGCTCCGGGACAGATTTTTACAATGAGCAGTTCTTC. It yields the protein CASSSGTDFYNEQFF.

V is TRBV2 and J is TRBJ1-1; 12 bases agree with TRBD1. The CDR3 runs to 18 residues. Unmatched junction bases numbered 14, after V lost 6 bases and J lost 3 bases. CDR1 is SNHLY, CDR2 FYNNEI, per germline. The CDR3 here is CASSAHRDRGLGDTEAFF. The CDR3 DNA reads as TGTGCCAGCAGCGCCCACCGGGACAGGGGGCTTGGGGACACTGAAGCTTTCTTT.

The V call is TRBV6-1, the J call TRBJ2-3; D unclear. Deletions cut 6 bases from V and 0 bases from J, with 7 bases between. This CDR3 is 13 amino acids long. Germline V gene lookup returns CDR1 MNHNS and CDR2 SASEGT. CDR3: CASSRPSTDTQYF. CDR3 DNA: TGTGCCAGCAGCCGCCCCAGCACAGATACGCAGTATTTT.

This clonotype was detected ten times or more. V and J are TRBV12-3 or TRBV12-4 and TRBJ2-1; D uncertain. This CDR3 is 15 amino acids long. Trimming removed 6 bases at V and 5 bases at J, with 17 bases between. The CDR3 reads CASSSIIGRNNEQFF. CDR3 coding DNA: TGTGCCAGCAGCTCCATTATTGGACGGAACAATGAGCAGTTCTTC.

This clonotype was counted ten times or more. The chain links TRBV18 to TRBJ1-1; no clear D. The germline gives CDR1 KGHSH, CDR2 LQKENI. Trimming removed 1 base from V and 0 bases from J, with 9 bases in between. CDR3 length equals 15 residues. CDR3 bases: TGTGCCAGCTCACCACGCCTCATGGTGAACACTGAAGCTTTCTTT. Residues: CASSPRLMVNTEAFF.

This clonotype was found a few times. The chain links TRBV25-1 to TRBJ2-7, with D perhaps being TRBD1 or TRBD2 (5 bases each). The V end lost 3 bases, the J end lost 4 bases, and 16 bases lay between the germline ends. The CDR3 totals 15 residues. Germline-derived CDR1 and CDR2 are MGHDK and SYGVNS. This CDR3 reads CASSEGGGRPYEQYF. The CDR3, as DNA: TGTGCCAGCAGTGAGGGTGGGGGTCGACCTTACGAGCAGTACTTC.

Comments on this clonotype: This may be a read error, as it is one base from a much larger clone. The V and J genes are TRBV9 and TRBJ1-1; D remains unclear. CDR3 size: 14 residues. Germline lookup yields CDR1 SGDLS and CDR2 YYNGEE. V lost 5 bases and J 6 bases, leaving 17 bases between the germline ends. In nucleotides, the CDR3 is TGTGCCAGCAGTTACTCCCTCAGGAGATCTGAAGCTTTCTTT. Translated, it gives CASSYSLRRSEAFF. The full variable domain, completed using reference TRBV9 and TRBJ1-1, is DSGVTQTPKHLITATGQRVTLRCSPRSGDLSVYWYQQSLDQGLQFLIQYYNGEERAKGNILERFSAQQFPDLHSELNLSSLELGDSALYFCASSYSLRRSEAFFGQGTRLTVV.

This chain uses TRBV11-2 with TRBJ2-7; 7 nucleotides match TRBD1. Germline trimming cut 4 bases from V and 6 bases from J; bases unmatched to any gene: 6. The CDR3 spans 13 residues. The germline gives CDR1 SGHAT, CDR2 FQNNGV. The CDR3 bases are TGTGCCAGCAGCTCGACAGGGAGTCGCGAGCAGTACTTC. Translating gives CASSSTGSREQYF. Filled out from reference TRBV11-2 and TRBJ2-7, the complete variable domain reads EAGVAQSPRYKIIEKRQSVAFWCNPISGHATLYWYQQILGQGPKLLIQFQNNGVVDDSQLPKDRFSAERLKGVDSTLKIQPAKLEDSAVYLCASSSTGSREQYFGPGTRLTVT.

This clonotype was observed a few times. One end of the junction is discordant with germline, which a read error may explain. The genes are TRBV20-1 and TRBJ2-7; weak D call: TRBD1 (6 bases). Looked up from germline, CDR1 is DFQATT and CDR2 is SNEGSKA (reference sequence). CDR3 length equals 14 residues. The CDR3 nucleotides are TGCAGTGTTAGAGATCTGGACAGTACCTACGAGCAGTACTTC. Protein: CSVRDLDSTYEQYF.

The V and J genes are TRBV28 and TRBJ2-6; D is undetermined. The V end lost 6 bases, the J end lost 0 bases, and 6 bases lay between the germline ends. The CDR3 extends over 14 amino acids. Germline-derived CDR1 and CDR2 are MDHEN and SYDVKM. The CDR3 bases are TGTGCCAGCAGATCCGGCTCTGGGGCCAACGTCCTGACTTTC. Translated: CASRSGSGANVLTF.

Many counts were recorded for this clonotype. The CDR3 here is CSARKGDSYEQYF. Here the CDR3 DNA reads TGCAGTGCCCGCAAGGGGGATTCTTACGAGCAGTACTTC. The chain couples TRBV20-1 to TRBJ2-7, with TRBD1 as a possible D gene (6 bases). This CDR3 contains 13 residues. V lost 6 bases and J lost 4, with 16 bases in between. Looked up from germline, CDR1 is DFQATT and CDR2 is SNEGSKA (reference sequence).

This clonotype was seen at least ten times. This rearrangement joins TRBV12-3 or TRBV12-4 to TRBJ1-1; 8 bases map to TRBD1. The CDR3 sequence is 15 residues long. Trimming at V came to 6 bases and at J to 0 bases, leaving 6 bases not matched to a gene. For the CDR3, the DNA is TGTGCCAGCAGCCATGGACAGGGCGTGAACACTGAAGCTTTCTTT. It is translated as CASSHGQGVNTEAFF.

There are many counts of this clonotype. The chain joins TRBV12-3 or TRBV12-4 to TRBJ1-1; TRBD1 might be the D (5 bases). The ends were cut back, 3 bases at V and 8 bases at J, with 10 bases in the middle. The CDR3 has 12 amino acids. The CDR3: CASSFYGAEAFF. The CDR3 DNA reads as TGTGCCAGCAGTTTCTACGGGGCCGAAGCTTTCTTT.

The chain links TRBV2 to TRBJ2-2; D gene unclear. The CDR3 length is 12 residues. The V gene lost 8 bases and the J gene lost 3 bases, with 7 bases spanning the gap. Germline lookup yields CDR1 SNHLY and CDR2 FYNNEI. CDR3 coding DNA: TGTGCCAGCGACAAGTACACCGGGGAGCTGTTTTTT. Residues: CASDKYTGELFF.

This clonotype was seen repeatedly, ten times or more. The genes are TRBV18 and TRBJ1-1; no clear D. Germline V gene lookup returns CDR1 KGHSH and CDR2 LQKENI. Trimming shortened V by 3 bases and J by 3 bases, and 14 bases separated the two germline ends. The CDR3 loop spans 15 amino acids. The CDR3: CASSPNMGVDTEAFF. CDR3 nucleotides: TGTGCCAGCTCACCGAATATGGGTGTAGACACTGAAGCTTTCTTT.

This clonotype has only a few counts. The CDR3 nucleotides read TGCAGTGCTAGATCACCCGAAATCGGCCATAACAATGAGCAGTTCTTC. Translated, it gives CSARSPEIGHNNEQFF. This rearrangement joins TRBV20-1 to TRBJ2-1, with unresolved D. Between the trimmed V and J ends, which lost 2 bases and 5 bases, there was a span of 19 bases. The CDR3 is 16 residues long. The germline V gene encodes CDR1 DFQATT and CDR2 SNEGSKA (reference sequence).

This clonotype was detected ten times or more. V and J are TRBV7-9 and TRBJ1-2, with a weak D call TRBD1 (6 bases). The CDR3 consists of 13 residues. V lost 3 bases, J lost 2 bases, and 7 bases lay in between. CDR1 SEHNR and CDR2 FQNEAQ come from the germline V gene (reference sequence). This chain's CDR3 is CASSFGTNYGYTF. For the CDR3, the DNA is TGTGCCAGCAGCTTCGGGACAAACTATGGCTACACCTTC.

This clonotype was detected a few times. This chain joins TRBV24-1 and TRBJ2-1; 7 nucleotides agree with TRBD1. Germline V gives CDR1 KGHDR, CDR2 SFDVKD. The CDR3 totals 13 residues. Unmatched junction bases numbered 2, after V lost 2 bases and J lost 8 bases. The CDR3 loop reads CATSDWDSYEQFF. DNA for the CDR3: TGTGCCACCAGTGATTGGGACAGCTATGAGCAGTTCTTC.

This rearrangement joins TRBV6-1 to TRBJ1-2; the D gene is possibly TRBD1 (6 bases). The CDR3 has 15 residues. Deletions cut 0 bases from V and 5 bases from J, with 13 bases between. Germline lookup yields CDR1 MNHNS and CDR2 SASEGT. Here the CDR3 reads CASSEAPGESYGYTF. In DNA, the CDR3 is TGTGCCAGCAGTGAAGCTCCAGGGGAATCATATGGCTACACCTTC.

V is TRBV6-1 and J is TRBJ2-1; 8 bases align to TRBD2. V shed 1 base and J 4 bases; nucleotides not matched to a gene: 6. CDR1 and CDR2 (germline): MNHNS, SASEGT. The CDR3 has 16 amino acids. The CDR3 coding sequence is TGTGCCAGCAGTGAAGATTTAGCGGGGTGGTACAATGAGCAGTTCTTC. Protein product: CASSEDLAGWYNEQFF.

This clonotype was detected many times. The chain carries TRBV11-2 and TRBJ2-7, with 7 bases identical to TRBD1. This CDR3 is 14 amino acids long. V was clipped by 5 bases and J by 3 bases; unmatched bases: 7. Germline CDR1 and CDR2: SGHAT and FQNNGV. CDR3 in DNA: TGTGCCAGCAGCCTACTCCGACAGGGCTACGAGCAGTACTTC. Its translation is CASSLLRQGYEQYF.